These 27 T cell receptor beta chains came from one sample sequenced in a study of somatic mutations in cytotoxic T cells in rheumatoid arthritis. Profiling relied on immunoSEQ multiplex PCR, and the TCRdb table lists in-frame clones only, not all of them. The repertoire includes around 23,000 clones, roughly 69% of them detected once, and 7.5% to 10% sits in the top ten. The sequenced sample was CD8+ T cells sorted from blood. Every receptor here comes from a woman aged 18-29 years in good health.

The J gene is TRBJ1-1, the V gene TRBV28; no reliable D call. Trimming took off 2 bases at V and 5 bases at J, with 6 bases between the two ends. This CDR3 contains 12 residues. Germline loops: CDR1 MDHEN, CDR2 SYDVKM. CDR3 residues: CASSLRTTEAFF. The CDR3 DNA follows: TGTGCCAGCAGTTTACGGACGACTGAAGCTTTCTTT.

The table lists this clone with a few counts. The V call is TRBV29-1, the J call TRBJ2-1, with a tentative D call TRBD2 (6 bases). Trimming took 3 bases from V and 0 from J, leaving 15 bases between them. This CDR3 is 16 amino acids long. CDR1 and CDR2 from the germline V gene are SQVTM and ANQGSEA. The CDR3 spells CSVDDFAGSSYNEQFF. CDR3 nucleotide sequence: TGCAGCGTTGACGACTTCGCGGGGAGCTCCTACAATGAGCAGTTCTTC.

This chain connects TRBV7-6 to TRBJ2-3; TRBD2 matches at 7 bases. In germline, CDR1 is SGHVS, CDR2 FNYEAQ. Trimming at V came to 0 bases and at J to 4 bases, leaving 1 base not matched to a gene. The CDR3 sequence is 14 residues long. In DNA form, the CDR3 reads TGTGCCAGCAGCTTAGCGGGAGGGGCAGATACGCAGTATTTT. Residues: CASSLAGGADTQYF.

V usage is TRBV6-5 and J usage is TRBJ2-7; tentative D call: TRBD2 (7 bases). The length of the CDR3 is 14 residues. Germline V gene lookup returns CDR1 MNHEY and CDR2 SVGAGI. The ends were cut back, 7 bases at V and 1 base at J, with 14 bases in the middle. In DNA, the CDR3 is TGTGCCAGCACCAAGGGGGACTATTCCTACGAGCAGTACTTC. It specifies CASTKGDYSYEQYF.

This clone was seen only a few times. V gene TRBV27 combines with J gene TRBJ2-3, with D tentatively TRBD1 or TRBD2 (6 bases each). From germline, CDR1 is MNHEY and CDR2 SMNVEV (reference sequence). The germline V and J ends were trimmed by 3 bases and 4 bases, with 11 bases remaining between them. This CDR3 is 14 amino acids long. The CDR3 region is CASSFVGGADTQYF. The CDR3 region has the DNA TGTGCCAGCAGTTTCGTGGGGGGCGCAGATACGCAGTATTTT.

The V gene is TRBV11-2, the J gene TRBJ2-7, with a weak D call TRBD1 (6 bases). The V gene's germline CDR1 is SGHAT and CDR2 FQNNGV. V was trimmed by 3 bases and J by 3 bases, leaving 9 bases between them. This CDR3 spans 13 amino acids. The CDR3 DNA is TGTGCCAGCAGCTTCTCGGGACACTACGAGCAGTACGTC. This sequence encodes CASSFSGHYEQYV.

The chain joins TRBV6-5 to TRBJ2-5; D is tentatively TRBD1 or TRBD2 (6 bases each). CDR3 length: 13 amino acids. From germline, CDR1 is MNHEY and CDR2 SVGAGI. Trimming removed 6 bases from V and 3 bases from J, with 11 bases in between. DNA of the CDR3: TGTGCCAGCAGACCGGGGGCGGAAGAGACCCAGTACTTC. Amino acids: CASRPGAEETQYF.

The chain combines TRBV13 with TRBJ2-1; TRBD2 matches at 16 bases. CDR3 length equals 19 residues. The V and J ends lost 4 bases and 0 bases, in that order; junction bases with no gene match: 6. The V gene's germline CDR1 is PRHDT and CDR2 FYEKMQ (reference sequence). The CDR3 bases are TGTGCCAGCAGCTCTCCGGGACTAGCGGGGGGGAGCTCCTACAATGAGCAGTTCTTC. Its translation is CASSSPGLAGGSSYNEQFF.

The V call is TRBV29-1, the J call TRBJ2-1; the match to TRBD2 covers 9 bases. V was pared by 3 bases and J by 9 bases, with 6 bases of the junction left unmatched. From germline, CDR1 is SQVTM and CDR2 ANQGSEA. The CDR3 is 13 amino acids. CDR3 in DNA: TGCAGCGTTGAGGGGCGGGAGGGAGTTGAGCAGTTCTTC. Its translation: CSVEGREGVEQFF.

The J gene is TRBJ1-1, the V gene TRBV7-9; no definite D call. The CDR3 is 15 residues long. Trimming cost V 1 base and J 6 bases, with 15 bases left between them. The germline gives CDR1 SEHNR, CDR2 FQNEAQ (reference sequence). CDR3 coding DNA: TGTGCCAGCAGCTTAGTGTCCCCGGCTAACCCTGAAGCTTTCTTT. It encodes CASSLVSPANPEAFF.

The rearrangement uses TRBV27 and TRBJ2-1; tentatively, D is TRBD1 (6 bases). Trimming cost V 7 bases and J 7 bases, with 17 bases left between them. The germline V gene has CDR1 MNHEY and CDR2 SMNVEV (reference sequence). The CDR3 is made up of 14 amino acids. DNA for the CDR3: TGTGCCAGCACGCCGCTGCCCAGGGGAAATGAGCAGTTCTTC. It encodes CASTPLPRGNEQFF.

The count of this clone is one. V is TRBV27 and J is TRBJ2-1, with 8 bases identical to TRBD2. Germline assignment: CDR1 MNHEY and CDR2 SMNVEV (reference sequence). This CDR3 spans 15 amino acids. The ends lost 4 bases at V and 4 bases at J; junction bases unmatched: 6. The DNA of the CDR3 is TGTGCCAGCAGTTCAACTAGCGGATATTACAATGAGCAGTTCTTC. Residues: CASSSTSGYYNEQFF.

The chain uses TRBV5-4 and TRBJ1-5; D gene uncertain. CDR1 is SGHNT and CDR2 is YYREEE in the germline V gene (reference sequence). V shed 0 bases and J shed 1 base, with 11 bases lying between them. The CDR3 is 16 amino acids. CDR3 loop: CASSLGPAGSNQPQHF. CDR3 DNA: TGTGCCAGCAGCTTGGGGCCAGCGGGGAGCAATCAGCCCCAGCATTTT. The entire variable domain, with the rest obtained from reference TRBV5-4 and TRBJ1-5, is as follows: ETGVTQSPTHLIKTRGQQVTLRCSSQSGHNTVSWYQQALGQGPQFIFQYYREEENGRGNFPPRFSGLQFPNYSSELNVNALELDDSALYLCASSLGPAGSNQPQHFGDGTRLSIL.

The chain employs TRBV28 and TRBJ2-2; D possibly corresponds to TRBD1 (7 bases). The germline V gene has CDR1 MDHEN and CDR2 SYDVKM. V lost 6 bases and J lost 3, with 14 bases in between. This CDR3 region has 15 residues. CDR3 amino acids: CASSPDREDTGELFF. The CDR3 nucleotides are TGTGCCAGCAGCCCTGACAGGGAGGACACCGGGGAGCTGTTTTTT.

The V call is TRBV7-9, the J call TRBJ1-1, with D possibly being TRBD1 (6 bases). The CDR3 runs 14 residues. V lost 5 bases to trimming and J lost 5 bases, with 15 bases between them. Germline V gene lookup returns CDR1 SEHNR and CDR2 FQNEAQ (reference sequence). The CDR3 loop is CASSARGAETEAFF. The CDR3 DNA reads as TGTGCCAGCAGCGCCAGGGGAGCAGAAACTGAAGCTTTCTTT.

The J gene is TRBJ2-7, the V gene TRBV27; 8 positions agree with TRBD2. With V trimmed by 7 bases and J by 0 bases, 8 bases remained unmatched. This CDR3 comprises 15 residues. Germline V gives CDR1 MNHEY, CDR2 SMNVEV (reference sequence). The CDR3 is CASTASGSLSYEQYF. The CDR3 region has the DNA TGTGCCAGCACCGCAAGCGGGAGCCTCTCCTACGAGCAGTACTTC.

V and J are TRBV19 and TRBJ1-1; 12 bases agree with TRBD1. In germline, CDR1 is LNHDA, CDR2 SQIVND (reference sequence). J lost 1 base, V lost 5 bases, and 5 bases had no gene match. The CDR3 spans 16 residues. The CDR3 spells CASSSRDRGPNTEAFF. The CDR3 DNA reads TGTGCCAGTAGTTCCCGGGACAGGGGGCCGAACACTGAAGCTTTCTTT.

J is TRBJ2-1 and V is TRBV27; D remains unclear. Between the trimmed V and J ends, which lost 1 base and 8 bases, there was a span of 9 bases. The CDR3 totals 13 residues. Looked up from germline, CDR1 is MNHEY and CDR2 is SMNVEV (reference sequence). The CDR3 reads CASSLLGSDEQFF. The DNA of the CDR3 is TGTGCCAGCAGTTTATTAGGCAGCGATGAGCAGTTCTTC.

J is TRBJ2-1 and V is TRBV6-4; 7 bases map to TRBD1. The CDR3 sequence is 15 residues long. J gave up 8 bases and V 6 bases, and 13 bases lay outside the gene matches. The germline CDR1 and CDR2 sequences are MRHNA and SNTAGT. The CDR3 sequence: CASSEWTEGGYEQFF. CDR3 DNA: TGTGCCAGCAGCGAATGGACAGAAGGGGGCTATGAGCAGTTCTTC.

V gene TRBV7-9 combines with J gene TRBJ2-1; TRBD2 aligns across 14 bases. V was clipped by 5 bases and J by 6 bases; unmatched bases: 9. The CDR3 loop spans 17 amino acids. CDR1 and CDR2 from the germline V gene are SEHNR and FQNEAQ (reference sequence). CDR3 bases: TGTGCCAGCAGCCGAGGGGGACTAGCGGGGGCGGTCAATGAGCAGTTCTTC. Translated: CASSRGGLAGAVNEQFF.

This sequence joins TRBV6-5 and TRBJ1-2; possibly TRBD1 for D (5 bases). The CDR3 has 16 amino acids. Germline CDR1 reads MNHEY; CDR2 reads SVGAGI. Trimming took off 4 bases at V and 3 bases at J, with 18 bases between the two ends. The chain's CDR3 is CASSSSGTSPDYGYTF. The CDR3 DNA sequence: TGTGCCAGCAGTTCTTCAGGGACCTCACCGGACTATGGCTACACCTTC.

The chain uses TRBV6-5 and TRBJ2-2; a weak D match, TRBD1 (5 bases). CDR1 is MNHEY, CDR2 SVGAGI, per germline. The CDR3 contains 15 residues. V lost 4 bases and J lost 3, with 12 bases in between. For the CDR3, the DNA is TGTGCCAGCAGTTTGCTCCCCAGGGACACCGGGGAGCTGTTTTTT. Amino acid sequence: CASSLLPRDTGELFF.

The J gene is TRBJ2-7, the V gene TRBV28; no definite D call. Trimming left V 3 bases short and J 3 bases short, with 15 bases between. Germline V gene sequence: CDR1 MDHEN, CDR2 SYDVKM. This CDR3 is 15 amino acids long. The CDR3 here is CASSFPSRGDYEQYF. DNA of the CDR3: TGTGCCAGCAGTTTCCCCTCTCGAGGAGACTACGAGCAGTACTTC.

The chain carries TRBV30 and TRBJ2-7; no firm D call. This CDR3 has 11 residues. Germline V CDR1 and CDR2: GTSNPN, SVGIG (reference sequence). Trimming cost V 5 bases and J 3 bases, with 8 bases left between them. CDR3 sequence: CAWGDGYEQYV. CDR3 nucleotides: TGTGCCTGGGGAGATGGCTACGAGCAGTACGTC.

This chain uses TRBV5-1 with TRBJ1-1, with a tentative D call TRBD1 (5 bases). With 2 bases removed from V and 4 bases from J, the gap between germline ends came to 6 bases. This CDR3 comprises 12 residues. Germline CDR1 and CDR2: SGHRS and YFSETQ. CDR3 sequence reads: CASSFGGTEAFF. The CDR3 DNA reads TGCGCCAGCAGCTTCGGGGGCACTGAAGCTTTCTTT.

A few counts support this clone. V usage is TRBV5-6 and J usage is TRBJ2-7; no clear D gene. The germline CDR1 and CDR2 sequences are SGHDT and YYEEEE. This CDR3 contains 15 residues. V dropped 4 bases and J dropped 0 bases, with 14 bases sitting between them. The CDR3 nucleotides are TGTGCCAGCAGCCGAGTCTTACAAAGCTCCTACGAGCAGTACTTC. The encoded protein is CASSRVLQSSYEQYF. Full variable domain (missing parts from reference TRBV5-6 and TRBJ2-7): DAGVTQSPTHLIKTRGQQVTLRCSPKSGHDTVSWYQQALGQGPQFIFQYYEEEERQRGNFPDRFSGHQFPNYSSELNVNALLLGDSALYLCASSRVLQSSYEQYFGPGTRLTVT.

V and J are TRBV9 and TRBJ1-1; TRBD1 agrees at 7 bases. The V gene's germline CDR1 is SGDLS and CDR2 YYNGEE. The junction had 8 bases not matched to a gene; V was cut back by 3 bases and J by 3 bases. The CDR3 spans 15 residues. This CDR3 is CASSAQGVEDTEAFF. The CDR3 DNA reads TGTGCCAGCAGCGCGCAGGGGGTTGAGGACACTGAAGCTTTCTTT.